The entry below describes one T cell receptor (beta chain). The data were taken from a study of T cells after posttransplantation cyclophosphamide. Sequencing was performed with immunoSEQ multiplex PCR; in TCRdb, only in-frame clones are kept and a portion is missing. Here the sample spans thousands of clones, 75% to 85% being singletons. Cyclophosphamide on days +3 and +4 followed busulfan-fludarabine conditioning and a marrow graft. V was pared by 4 bases and J by 4 bases, with 1 base of the junction left unmatched. There are 14 residues in the CDR3. Germline-derived CDR1 and CDR2 are GTSNPN and SVGIG (reference sequence).

This rearrangement joins TRBV30 to TRBJ2-5; 15 nucleotides agree with TRBD2. The sample was CD4+ T cells sorted from blood, taken approximately 38 weeks after a stem cell transplant with posttransplant cyclophosphamide. The receptor comes from a young adult male patient who received an allogeneic stem cell transplant from a related donor, was CMV-positive, and had no GVHD. The T cells may partly be graft donor cells. CDR3 in amino acids: CAWTGLAGGETQYF. CDR3 DNA sequence: TGTGCCTGGACGGGACTAGCGGGAGGAGAGACCCAGTACTTC. The full variable domain, in which reference TRBV30 and TRBJ2-5 provide the parts outside the CDR3, is SQTIHQWPATLVQPVGSPLSLECTVEGTSNPNLYWYRQAAGRGLQLLFYSVGIGQISSEVPQNLSASRPQDRQFILSSKKLLLSDSGFYLCAWTGLAGGETQYFGPGTRLLVL.